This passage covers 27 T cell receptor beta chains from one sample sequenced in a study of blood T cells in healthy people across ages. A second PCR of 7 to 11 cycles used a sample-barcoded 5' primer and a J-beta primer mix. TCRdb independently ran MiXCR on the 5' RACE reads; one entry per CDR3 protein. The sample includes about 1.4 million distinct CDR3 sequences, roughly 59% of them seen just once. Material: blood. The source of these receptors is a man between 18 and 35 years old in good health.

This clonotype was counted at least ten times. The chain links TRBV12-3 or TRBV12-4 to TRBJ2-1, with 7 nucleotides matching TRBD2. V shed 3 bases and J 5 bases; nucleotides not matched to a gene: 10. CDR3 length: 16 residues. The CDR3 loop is CASSFLGGRGDNEQFF. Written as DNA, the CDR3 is TGTGCCAGCAGTTTTTTGGGGGGTCGGGGGGACAATGAGCAGTTCTTC.

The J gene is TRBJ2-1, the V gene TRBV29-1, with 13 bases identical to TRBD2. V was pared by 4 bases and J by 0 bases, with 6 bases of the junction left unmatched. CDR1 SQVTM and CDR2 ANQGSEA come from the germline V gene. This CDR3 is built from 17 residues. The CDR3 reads CSVGTSGRAVSYNEQFF. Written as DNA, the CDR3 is TGCAGCGTTGGCACTAGCGGGAGGGCCGTCTCCTACAATGAGCAGTTCTTC.

CDR3 loop: CASSLASGGAGYGYTF. CDR3 bases: TGTGCCAGCAGCTTAGCGTCGGGGGGCGCCGGCTATGGCTACACCTTC. V is TRBV11-2 and J is TRBJ1-2; a weak D match, TRBD1 (6 bases). This CDR3 is built from 16 residues. The germline V gene has CDR1 SGHAT and CDR2 FQNNGV. V lost 1 base to trimming and J lost 4 bases, with 16 bases between them.

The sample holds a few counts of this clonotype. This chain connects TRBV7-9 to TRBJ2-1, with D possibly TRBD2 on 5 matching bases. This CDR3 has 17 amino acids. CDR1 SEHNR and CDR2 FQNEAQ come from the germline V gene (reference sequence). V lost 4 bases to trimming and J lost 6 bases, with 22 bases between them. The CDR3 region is CASSSKSGSPFSNEQFF. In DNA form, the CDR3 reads TGTGCCAGCAGCTCCAAAAGCGGAAGTCCCTTTTCCAATGAGCAGTTCTTC.

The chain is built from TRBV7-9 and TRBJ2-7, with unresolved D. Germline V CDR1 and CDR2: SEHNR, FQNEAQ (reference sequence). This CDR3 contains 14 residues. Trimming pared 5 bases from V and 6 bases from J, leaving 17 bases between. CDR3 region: CASSPYTMNGEQYF. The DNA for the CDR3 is TGTGCCAGCAGCCCCTATACCATGAACGGCGAGCAGTACTTC. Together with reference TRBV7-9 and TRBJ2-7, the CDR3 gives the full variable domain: DTGVSQNPRHKITKRGQNVTFRCDPISEHNRLYWYRQTLGQGPEFLTYFQNEAQLEKSRLLSDRFSAERPKGSFSTLEIQRTEQGDSAMYLCASSPYTMNGEQYFGPGTRLTVT.

The CDR3 loop reads CASSRTGLTSGANVLTF. CDR3 sequence (DNA): TGTGCCAGCAGCCGTACGGGTCTAACCTCTGGGGCCAACGTCCTGACTTTC. The chain joins TRBV14 to TRBJ2-6, with no clear D. V lost 4 bases, J lost 0 bases, and 13 bases lay in between. Per germline, CDR1 SGHDN and CDR2 FVKESK. CDR3 length equals 17 residues.

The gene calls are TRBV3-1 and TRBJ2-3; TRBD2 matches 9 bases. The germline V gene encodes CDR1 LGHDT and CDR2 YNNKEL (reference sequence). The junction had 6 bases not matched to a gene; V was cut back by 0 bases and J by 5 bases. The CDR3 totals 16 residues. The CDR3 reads CASSQESLAGLDTQYF. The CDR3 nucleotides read TGTGCCAGCAGCCAAGAAAGCCTAGCGGGACTAGATACGCAGTATTTT.

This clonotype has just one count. CDR3: CASRKPGANYGYTF. The DNA for the CDR3 is TGTGCCAGCAGGAAACCGGGGGCTAACTATGGCTACACCTTC. The chain joins TRBV25-1 to TRBJ1-2; the D gene is possibly TRBD1 (5 bases). The V end was cut by 6 bases, the J end by 0 bases, with 11 bases between. This CDR3 has 14 amino acids. CDR1 MGHDK and CDR2 SYGVNS come from the germline V gene.

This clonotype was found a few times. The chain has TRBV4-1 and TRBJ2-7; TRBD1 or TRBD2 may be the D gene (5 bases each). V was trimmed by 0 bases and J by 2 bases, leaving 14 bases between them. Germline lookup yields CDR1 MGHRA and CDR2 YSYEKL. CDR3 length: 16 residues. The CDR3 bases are TGCGCCAGCAGCCAAGATCCTGGGGGTTTGGCCTACGAGCAGTACTTC. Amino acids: CASSQDPGGLAYEQYF.

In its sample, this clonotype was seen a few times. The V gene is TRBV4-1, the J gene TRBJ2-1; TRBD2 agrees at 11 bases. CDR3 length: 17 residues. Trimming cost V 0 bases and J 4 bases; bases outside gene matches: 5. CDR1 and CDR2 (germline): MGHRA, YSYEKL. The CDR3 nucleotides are TGCGCCAGCAGCCAAGACGGCCTAGCGGGAGGATACAATGAGCAGTTCTTC. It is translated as CASSQDGLAGGYNEQFF.

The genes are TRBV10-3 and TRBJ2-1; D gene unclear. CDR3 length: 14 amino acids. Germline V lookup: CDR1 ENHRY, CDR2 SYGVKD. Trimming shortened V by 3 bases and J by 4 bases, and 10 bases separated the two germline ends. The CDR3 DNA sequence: TGTGCCATCAGTGAACAACACCCTTACAATGAGCAGTTCTTC. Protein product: CAISEQHPYNEQFF.

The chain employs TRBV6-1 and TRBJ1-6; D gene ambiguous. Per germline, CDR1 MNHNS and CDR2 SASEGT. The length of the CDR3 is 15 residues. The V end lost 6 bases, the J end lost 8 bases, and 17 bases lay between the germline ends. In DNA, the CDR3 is TGTGCCAGCAGGTACTGGGGAGACGGCGATTCACCCCTCCACTTT. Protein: CASRYWGDGDSPLHF.

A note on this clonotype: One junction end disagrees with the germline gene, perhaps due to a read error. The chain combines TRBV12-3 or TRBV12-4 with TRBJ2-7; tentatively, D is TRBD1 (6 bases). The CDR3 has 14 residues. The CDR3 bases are TGTACCAGCAGTTTAATGGGGGCCACCTACGAGCAGTACTTC. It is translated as CTSSLMGATYEQYF.

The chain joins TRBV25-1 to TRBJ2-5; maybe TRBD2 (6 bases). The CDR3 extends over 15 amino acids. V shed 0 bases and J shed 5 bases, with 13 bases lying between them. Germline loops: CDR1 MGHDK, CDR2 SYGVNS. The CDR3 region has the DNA TGTGCCAGCAGTGAATATCGGCGGGACGGGGAGACCCAGTACTTC. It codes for CASSEYRRDGETQYF.

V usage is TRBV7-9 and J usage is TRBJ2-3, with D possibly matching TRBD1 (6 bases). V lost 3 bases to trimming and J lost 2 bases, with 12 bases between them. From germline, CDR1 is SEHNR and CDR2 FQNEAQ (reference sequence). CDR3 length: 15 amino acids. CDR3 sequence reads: CASSFSQGTTDTQYF. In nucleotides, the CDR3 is TGTGCCAGCAGCTTCTCCCAGGGGACCACAGATACGCAGTATTTT.

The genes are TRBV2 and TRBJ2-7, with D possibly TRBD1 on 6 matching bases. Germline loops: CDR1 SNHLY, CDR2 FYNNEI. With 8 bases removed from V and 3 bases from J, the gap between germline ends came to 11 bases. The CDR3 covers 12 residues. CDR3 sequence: CASHRDNYEQYF. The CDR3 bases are TGTGCCAGCCACCGGGACAACTACGAGCAGTACTTC.

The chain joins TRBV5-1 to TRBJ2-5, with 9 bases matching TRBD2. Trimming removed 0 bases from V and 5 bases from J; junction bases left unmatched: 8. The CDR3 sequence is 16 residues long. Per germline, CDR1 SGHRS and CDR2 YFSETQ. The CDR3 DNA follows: TGCGCCAGCAGCTTGGAGGCTAGCGGGATCCATGAGACCCAGTACTTC. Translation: CASSLEASGIHETQYF. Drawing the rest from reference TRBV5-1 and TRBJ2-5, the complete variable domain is KAGVTQTPRYLIKTRGQQVTLSCSPISGHRSVSWYQQTPGQGLQFLFEYFSETQRNKGNFPGRFSGRQFSNSRSEMNVSTLELGDSALYLCASSLEASGIHETQYFGPGTRLLVL.

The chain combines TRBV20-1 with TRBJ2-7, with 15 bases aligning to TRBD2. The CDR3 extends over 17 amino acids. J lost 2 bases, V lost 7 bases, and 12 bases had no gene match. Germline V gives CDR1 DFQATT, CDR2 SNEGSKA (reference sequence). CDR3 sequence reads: CSVPSGTSGRSPYEQYF. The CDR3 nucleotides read TGCAGTGTCCCGAGCGGGACTAGCGGGAGGAGTCCCTACGAGCAGTACTTC.

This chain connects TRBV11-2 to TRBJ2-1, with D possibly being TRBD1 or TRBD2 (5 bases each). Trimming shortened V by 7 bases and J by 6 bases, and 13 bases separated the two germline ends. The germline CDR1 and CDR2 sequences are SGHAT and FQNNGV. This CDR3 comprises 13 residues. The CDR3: CASKESGANEQFF. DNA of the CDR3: TGTGCCAGCAAGGAGTCCGGGGCCAATGAGCAGTTCTTC.

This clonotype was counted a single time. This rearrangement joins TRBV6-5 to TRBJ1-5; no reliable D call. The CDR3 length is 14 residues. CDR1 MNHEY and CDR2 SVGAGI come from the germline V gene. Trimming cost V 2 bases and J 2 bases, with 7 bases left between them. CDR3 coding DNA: TGTGCCAGCAGTTACGGACCGGGCAATCAGCCCCAGCATTTT. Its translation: CASSYGPGNQPQHF.

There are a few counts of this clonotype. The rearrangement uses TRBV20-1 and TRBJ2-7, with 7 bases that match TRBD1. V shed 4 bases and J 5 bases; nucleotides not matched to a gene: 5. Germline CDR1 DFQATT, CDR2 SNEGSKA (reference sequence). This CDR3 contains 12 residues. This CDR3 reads CSANDRADEQYF. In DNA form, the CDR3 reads TGCAGTGCTAACGACAGGGCTGACGAGCAGTACTTC.

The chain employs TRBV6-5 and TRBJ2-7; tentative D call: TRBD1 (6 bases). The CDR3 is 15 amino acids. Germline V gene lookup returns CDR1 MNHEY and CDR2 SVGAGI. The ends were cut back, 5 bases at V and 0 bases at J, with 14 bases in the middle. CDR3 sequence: CASSGPQGYSYEQYF. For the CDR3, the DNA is TGTGCCAGCAGTGGTCCACAGGGATACTCCTACGAGCAGTACTTC.

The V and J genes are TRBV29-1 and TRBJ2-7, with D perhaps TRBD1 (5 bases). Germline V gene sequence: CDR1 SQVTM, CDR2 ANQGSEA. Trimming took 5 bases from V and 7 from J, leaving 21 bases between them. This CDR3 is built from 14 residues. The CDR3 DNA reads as TGCAGCGTTAATTCAGGACACTTATACAATGAGCAGTACTTC. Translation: CSVNSGHLYNEQYF.

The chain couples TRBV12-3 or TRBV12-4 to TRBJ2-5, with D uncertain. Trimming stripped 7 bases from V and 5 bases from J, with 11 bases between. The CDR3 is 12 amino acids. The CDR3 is CASTLTRETQYF. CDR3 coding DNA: TGTGCCAGCACCCTAACACGGGAGACCCAGTACTTC.

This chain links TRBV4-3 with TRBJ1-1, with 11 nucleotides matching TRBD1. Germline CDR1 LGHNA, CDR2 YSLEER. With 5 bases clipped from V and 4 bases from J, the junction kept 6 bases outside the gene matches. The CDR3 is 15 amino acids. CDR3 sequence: CASSFSGTGGTEAFF. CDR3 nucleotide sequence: TGCGCCAGCAGCTTCTCCGGGACAGGGGGCACTGAAGCTTTCTTT.

CDR3 in DNA: TGTGCCACCAGCAGAAACAGTGGGCCTCTTGAACTGTTTTTT. This codes for CATSRNSGPLELFF. This chain joins TRBV15 and TRBJ1-4, with unresolved D. The CDR3 loop spans 14 amino acids. Germline V gene data show CDR1 as LNHNV and CDR2 as YYDKDF (reference sequence). V dropped 2 bases and J dropped 12 bases, with 16 bases sitting between them.

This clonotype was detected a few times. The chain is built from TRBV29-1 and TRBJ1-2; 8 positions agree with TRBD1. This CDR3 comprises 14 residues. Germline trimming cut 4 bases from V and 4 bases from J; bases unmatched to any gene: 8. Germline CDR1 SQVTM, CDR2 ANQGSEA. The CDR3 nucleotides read TGCAGCGTTGGGCTTCTGGGACAGGCCTATGGCTACACCTTC. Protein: CSVGLLGQAYGYTF.